This TCR beta chain emerged from a study of control samples from healthy donors and cancer patients (dated by TCRdb to 2020 to 2021). As to this clone: The target of this receptor is not known. The record has no base qualities; no much larger clone is one base away.

The cysteine opens and the phenylalanine closes a CDR3 of 14 amino acids. Only the CDR3 region is kept as DNA, spanning 42 bases read in frame from base 1. V has 7 bases trimmed and J has 5 bases trimmed; junction bases matching no gene number 5. As encoded in the germline V gene, CDR1 is MNHEY while CDR2 is SVGAGI. The method was the immunoSEQ multiplex PCR assay. TCRdb retrieved this table from immuneACCESS and kept in-frame rearrangements only. Not all clones are present; in checked studies, unresolved V genes account for under half, and no reason is known for the remainder. This sample comprises around 68,000 clones, approximately 84% of them detected only once. More than 12% of the sample goes to the ten largest clones.

Sample: blood. The clonotype was recovered from a man between 50 and 59 years old in good health. The receptor chain draws on TRBV6-5 and TRBJ2-4; TRBD1 agrees with 10 junctional bases. The sequence in DNA is TGTGCCAGCATTCCGACAGGGGGCCAAAACATTCAGTACTTC. The translation is CASIPTGGQNIQYF.